These 16 T cell receptor beta chains originate from one sample sequenced in a study of CD8 T cells in ankylosing spondylitis. Each CDR3 protein is one row after TCRdb ran MiXCR on the 5' RACE reads. This sample has roughly 200,000 distinct CDR3 sequences, with 20% to 30% found just once. Source material: blood, either unsorted or a sorted T cell fraction (not recorded which). The receptors stem from a male donor with ankylosing spondylitis or in good health (not recorded which).

This clonotype occurred many times. This rearrangement joins TRBV5-1 to TRBJ2-5, with D hard to call. The V end lost 1 base, the J end lost 1 base, and 8 bases lay between the germline ends. CDR1 and CDR2 (germline): SGHRS, YFSETQ. This CDR3 has 14 amino acids. The DNA of the CDR3 is TGCGCCAGCAGCTTGTTGGGTCTCCAAGAGACCCAGTACTTC. Translation: CASSLLGLQETQYF.

This clonotype appeared many times. The rearrangement links TRBV4-3 to TRBJ2-1, with D uncertain. CDR3 length: 13 amino acids. Germline CDR1 LGHNA, CDR2 YSLEER. Deletions cut 0 bases from V and 10 bases from J, with 10 bases between. In DNA, the CDR3 is TGCGCCAGCAGCCAAGATCGGAGTACCGAGCAGTTCTTC. Its protein is CASSQDRSTEQFF.

This clonotype showed up many times. The chain's CDR3 is CASRRGTSGTVYNEQFF. CDR3 DNA: TGTGCCAGCAGACGCGGGACTAGCGGGACTGTCTACAATGAGCAGTTCTTC. The chain couples TRBV7-2 to TRBJ2-1; 13 bases map to TRBD2. Trimming at V came to 6 bases and at J to 3 bases, leaving 8 bases not matched to a gene. Germline CDR1 reads SGHTA; CDR2 reads FQGNSA. The CDR3 runs to 17 residues.

This chain connects TRBV10-1 to TRBJ2-5; 8 bases are a match to TRBD2. Losses at the gene ends were 0 bases for V and 2 bases for J; bases not matched to a gene: 2. Germline V gene data show CDR1 as WNHNN and CDR2 as SYGVQD (reference sequence). CDR3 length: 15 residues. This CDR3 is CASSESASGQETQYF. CDR3 nucleotides: TGCGCCAGCAGTGAGTCGGCTAGCGGGCAAGAGACCCAGTACTTC.

This clonotype has just one count. This clone may be a read error of a much larger clone one base away. The genes are TRBV5-1 and TRBJ2-5; 7 positions agree with TRBD1. V trimming: 3 bases; J trimming: 7 bases; junction bases outside the gene matches: 15. The germline V gene has CDR1 SGHRS and CDR2 YFSETQ. CDR3 length equals 16 residues. The CDR3: CASSSPTGAVGATQYF. DNA for the CDR3: TGCGCCAGCAGCTCTCCTACAGGGGCAGTAGGAGCGACCCAGTACTTC.

This clonotype occurred many times. This chain joins TRBV6-1 and TRBJ1-5; 10 bases line up with TRBD1. V lost 6 bases and J lost 0; bases outside the gene matches: 8. This CDR3 contains 17 residues. In germline, CDR1 is MNHNS, CDR2 SASEGT. The CDR3 nucleotides read TGTGCCAGCAGGCCGGGACAGGGGCTCTATAGCAATCAGCCCCAGCATTTT. Protein product: CASRPGQGLYSNQPQHF.

There are a few counts of this clonotype. The rearrangement joins TRBV9 to TRBJ2-3; a possible D gene is TRBD1 (5 bases). CDR3 length: 18 amino acids. The germline CDR1 and CDR2 sequences are SGDLS and YYNGEE. Trimming shortened V by 0 bases and J by 2 bases, and 19 bases separated the two germline ends. CDR3 region: CASSVDSGQVPLTDTQYF. CDR3 nucleotides: TGTGCCAGCAGCGTAGATTCAGGACAAGTCCCGCTCACAGATACGCAGTATTTT.

This clonotype was counted ten times or more. The gene calls are TRBV7-8 and TRBJ2-1, with D hard to call. The CDR3 contains 13 residues. Germline values: CDR1 SGHVS, CDR2 FQNEAQ. V gave up 3 bases and J gave up 9 bases, with 12 bases separating them. CDR3 residues: CASSFSKSGEQFF. CDR3 coding DNA: TGTGCCAGCAGCTTCAGCAAGTCGGGTGAGCAGTTCTTC.

This clonotype was counted at least ten times. This rearrangement joins TRBV6-5 to TRBJ1-1; no firm D call. Trimming left V 2 bases short and J 1 base short, with 14 bases between. Germline CDR1 is MNHEY and CDR2 is SVGAGI. The CDR3 extends over 16 amino acids. This chain's CDR3 is CASSYTDYTGNTEAFF. CDR3 DNA sequence: TGTGCCAGCAGTTACACCGACTACACGGGGAACACTGAAGCTTTCTTT.

This chain joins TRBV4-2 and TRBJ1-5; perhaps TRBD1 as D (5 bases). CDR1 is LGHNA and CDR2 is YNFKEQ in the germline V gene. The CDR3 has 14 residues. Trimming took off 0 bases at V and 5 bases at J, with 8 bases between the two ends. The CDR3 reads CASSQDSGDQPQHF. The CDR3 coding sequence is TGTGCCAGCAGCCAAGATTCGGGGGATCAGCCCCAGCATTTT.

The chain has TRBV7-2 and TRBJ2-1, with a tentative D call TRBD2 (5 bases). The germline V gene encodes CDR1 SGHTA and CDR2 FQGNSA. V shed 5 bases and J shed 2 bases, with 16 bases lying between them. The CDR3 consists of 16 residues. This CDR3 reads CASSRGFGGAYNEQFF. In nucleotides, the CDR3 is TGTGCCAGCAGCAGAGGGTTCGGCGGTGCCTACAATGAGCAGTTCTTC.

V gene TRBV12-3 or TRBV12-4 combines with J gene TRBJ1-4, with D unclear. Trimming cost V 1 base and J 3 bases, with 9 bases left between them. The CDR3 covers 15 residues. The chain's CDR3 is CASSLDGIANEKLFF. The CDR3 coding sequence is TGTGCCAGCAGTTTAGATGGGATCGCTAATGAAAAACTGTTTTTT.

The table lists this clonotype with many counts. The V and J genes are TRBV27 and TRBJ1-1; the D is unclear. This CDR3 region has 17 residues. The germline V gene has CDR1 MNHEY and CDR2 SMNVEV (reference sequence). V dropped 6 bases and J dropped 0 bases, with 20 bases sitting between them. CDR3 region: CASRERTAPLVNTEAFF. CDR3 DNA sequence: TGTGCCAGCAGGGAGAGGACGGCGCCCCTGGTGAACACTGAAGCTTTCTTT.

This clonotype appeared many times. The rearrangement uses TRBV5-1 and TRBJ2-1; a weak D match, TRBD2 (6 bases). The CDR3 is made up of 14 amino acids. V was clipped by 4 bases and J by 7 bases, with 15 bases between them. Germline assignment: CDR1 SGHRS and CDR2 YFSETQ. The CDR3 sequence is CASSPGLLQNEQFF. The CDR3 DNA follows: TGCGCCAGCAGCCCGGGACTCCTCCAGAATGAGCAGTTCTTC. Supplemented by reference TRBV5-1 and TRBJ2-1, the full variable domain reads KAGVTQTPRYLIKTRGQQVTLSCSPISGHRSVSWYQQTPGQGLQFLFEYFSETQRNKGNFPGRFSGRQFSNSRSEMNVSTLELGDSALYLCASSPGLLQNEQFFGPGTRLTVL.

This clonotype was recorded many times. The rearrangement uses TRBV5-1 and TRBJ2-5; TRBD1 agrees at 8 bases. The V segment lost 6 bases and the J segment 4 bases; nucleotides outside the gene matches: 11. CDR3 size: 15 residues. The germline gives CDR1 SGHRS, CDR2 YFSETQ. Written as DNA, the CDR3 is TGCGCCAGCAACTTTGGCACAACAGGGGGAGAGACCCAGTACTTC. Amino acid sequence: CASNFGTTGGETQYF.

In its sample, this clonotype was seen many times. This chain connects TRBV3-1 to TRBJ1-2, with 7 nucleotides matching TRBD1. The CDR3 extends over 11 amino acids. Germline lookup yields CDR1 LGHDT and CDR2 YNNKEL (reference sequence). Trimming cost V 8 bases and J 8 bases; bases outside gene matches: 5. CDR3 sequence reads: CASRDRRGYTF. For the CDR3, the DNA is TGTGCCAGCCGGGACAGAAGAGGCTACACCTTC.